The sequence of this T cell receptor beta chain was determined in a study of PD-L1 blockade in urothelial cancer. Study-level background: Once treatment had started, blood was analyzed at 3 weeks (second dose) and again at 6 weeks.

Time point of the sample: peripheral blood 6 weeks after treatment start. From germline, CDR1 is SGDLS and CDR2 YYNGEE. Losses at the gene ends were 2 bases for V and 8 bases for J; bases not matched to a gene: 5. The CDR3 consists of 14 residues. The data were produced by immunoSEQ multiplex PCR, yet TCRdb's version contains in-frame clones alone and is incomplete. The repertoire consists of around 41,000 clones, with 83% occurring once and the leading ten covering roughly 16%. The receptor was derived from a man in his sixties with urothelial cancer. Sequencing was performed on PBMCs, taken around atezolizumab (anti-PD-L1) treatment. This sequence joins TRBV9 and TRBJ2-1, with 9 positions matching TRBD1. In DNA, the CDR3 is TGTGCCAGCAGCGTCGGACAGGGGTTGGATGAGCAGTTCTTC. This translates into CASSVGQGLDEQFF.